Sequencing of this TCR beta chain was carried out in a study of T cells in Graves' hyperthyroidism and ophthalmopathy. The TCR beta CDR3 regions underwent amplification using RNA transcripts as the source. The HTBI primer set was used in a first-round RT-PCR of the TCR CDR3. TCRdb recomputed calls from the multiplex PCR reads with MiXCR, one row per CDR3 protein. Of 660,000 or so distinct CDR3 sequences in the sample, nearly 45% were seen once. Looked up from germline, CDR1 is PRHDT and CDR2 is FYEKMQ (reference sequence). The CDR3 is made up of 12 amino acids. V was clipped by 3 bases and J by 7 bases, with 9 bases between them.

The TCR comes from an adult man with Graves' disease, either hyperthyroidism or ophthalmopathy (not recorded which). Sequencing used peripheral blood or thyroid tissue (not recorded which). The V and J genes are TRBV13 and TRBJ1-2; D uncertain. CDR3: CASSFTAGGYTF. In DNA form, the CDR3 reads TGTGCCAGCAGCTTCACGGCAGGTGGCTACACCTTC.